This entry is about one T cell receptor (beta chain). Its target is unknown. CDR3 length equals 14 residues. From germline, CDR1 is SGHRS and CDR2 YFSETQ. The ends were cut back, 1 base at V and 1 base at J, with 8 bases in the middle. These data are taken from a study of cytotoxic CD8 clonotypes in ibrutinib-treated CLL. Study in general: Of the patients, about a dozen were relapsed/refractory, over 14 treatment-naive and under 18 IGHV unmutated. By median roughly 74 months, 12 had progressed and approximately 15 stayed remitted; responses had been 2 complete and 24 partial. Study-level results: Against age-matched healthy donors, baseline clonality ran higher and tracked circulating CD8+ T-cell counts. Clonotypes that were public were uncommon, and they contracted or stayed stable on treatment.

Data came from immunoSEQ multiplex PCR; TCRdb stores just in-frame clones and leaves some out. The sample holds fewer than 75,000 clones, less than 75% seen once. The TCR sequence derives from a human donor with chronic lymphocytic leukemia. This sequence joins TRBV5-1 and TRBJ1-1, with D perhaps matching TRBD1 (6 bases). Sequences were derived from PBMCs, sampled after 12 months of ibrutinib treatment. The chain's CDR3 is CASSLSGQNTEAFF. In DNA, the CDR3 is TGCGCCAGCAGCTTGTCGGGACAGAACACTGAAGCTTTCTTT. Full variable domain (rest looked up from reference TRBV5-1 and TRBJ1-1): KAGVTQTPRYLIKTRGQQVTLSCSPISGHRSVSWYQQTPGQGLQFLFEYFSETQRNKGNFPGRFSGRQFSNSRSEMNVSTLELGDSALYLCASSLSGQNTEAFFGQGTRLTVV.